This TCR beta chain was sequenced in a study of blood T cells in healthy people across ages. The draw of peripheral blood yielded ten milliliters from each donor. From germline, CDR1 is KGHSH and CDR2 LQKENI. The length of the CDR3 is 14 residues. Trimming shortened V by 3 bases and J by 0 bases, and 9 bases separated the two germline ends. This clonotype has a handful of counts. Primed by a sample-barcoded 5' primer and a J-beta primer mix, a second PCR proceeded for 7 to 11 cycles. TCRdb re-derived calls from the 5' RACE reads in MiXCR, one entry per CDR3 protein. The sample contains about 1.8 million distinct CDR3 sequences, around half of which appear only once.

The chain couples TRBV18 to TRBJ2-7; no definite D call. This clonotype originated in a middle-aged woman in good health. Source material: blood. In DNA, the CDR3 is TGTGCCAGCTCACCTTCTGCCAGCTCCTACGAGCAGTACTTC. As protein: CASSPSASSYEQYF.